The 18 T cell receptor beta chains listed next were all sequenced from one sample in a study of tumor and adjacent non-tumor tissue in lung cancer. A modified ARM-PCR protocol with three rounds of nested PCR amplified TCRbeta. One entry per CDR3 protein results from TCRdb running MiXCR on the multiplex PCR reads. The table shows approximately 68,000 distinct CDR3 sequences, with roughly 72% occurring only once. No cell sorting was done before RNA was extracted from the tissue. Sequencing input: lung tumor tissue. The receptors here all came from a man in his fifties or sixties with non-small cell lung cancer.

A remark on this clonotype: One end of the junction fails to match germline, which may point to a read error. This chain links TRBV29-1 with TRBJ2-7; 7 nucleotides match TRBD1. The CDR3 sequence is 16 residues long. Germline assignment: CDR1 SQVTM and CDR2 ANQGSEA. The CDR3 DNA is TGCAGCATTGAAGAGCCCCACGGGACAGCTTCTTATGAGCAGTACTTC. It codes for CSIEEPHGTASYEQYF.

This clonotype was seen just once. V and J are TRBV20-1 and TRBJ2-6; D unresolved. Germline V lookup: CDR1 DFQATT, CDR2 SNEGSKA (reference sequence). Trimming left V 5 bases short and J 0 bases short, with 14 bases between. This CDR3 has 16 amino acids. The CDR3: CSAGDHNISGANVLTF. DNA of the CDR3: TGCAGTGCTGGTGATCATAATATCTCTGGGGCCAACGTCCTGACTTTC.

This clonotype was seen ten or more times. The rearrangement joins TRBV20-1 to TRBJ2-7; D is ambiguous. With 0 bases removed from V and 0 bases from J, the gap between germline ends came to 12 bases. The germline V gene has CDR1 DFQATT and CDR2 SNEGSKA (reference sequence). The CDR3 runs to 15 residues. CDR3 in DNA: TGCAGTGCTAGAGATCCGATAAAGGTCTCCTACGAGCAGTACTTC. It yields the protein CSARDPIKVSYEQYF.

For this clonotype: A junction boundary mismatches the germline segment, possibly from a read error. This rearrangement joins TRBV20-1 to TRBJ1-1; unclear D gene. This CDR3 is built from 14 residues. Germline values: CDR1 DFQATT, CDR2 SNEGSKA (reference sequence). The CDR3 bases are TGCAGTGCCGAGTCGACGTATTGGAACACTGAAGTTTTCTTT. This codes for CSAESTYWNTEVFF.

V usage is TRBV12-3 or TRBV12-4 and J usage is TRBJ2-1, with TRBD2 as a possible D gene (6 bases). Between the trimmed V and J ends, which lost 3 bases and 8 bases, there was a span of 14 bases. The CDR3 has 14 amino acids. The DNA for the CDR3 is TGTGCCAGCAGTTTTGACGGGAGAGGCCATGAGCAGTTCTTC. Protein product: CASSFDGRGHEQFF.

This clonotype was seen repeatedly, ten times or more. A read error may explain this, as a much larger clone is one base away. CDR3 sequence: CASSRTGGQYF. The DNA of the CDR3 is TGTGCCAGCAGTAGGACAGGCGGGCAGTACTTC. The chain is built from TRBV6-1 and TRBJ2-7; 7 nucleotides line up with TRBD1. Germline V CDR1 and CDR2: MNHNS, SASEGT. V lost 5 bases, J lost 9 bases, and 4 bases stayed unmatched. This CDR3 is built from 11 residues.

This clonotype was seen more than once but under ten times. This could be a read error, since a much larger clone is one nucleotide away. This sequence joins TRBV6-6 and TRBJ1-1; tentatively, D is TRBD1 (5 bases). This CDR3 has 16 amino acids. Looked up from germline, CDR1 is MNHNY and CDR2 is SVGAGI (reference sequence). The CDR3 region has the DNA TGTGCCAGCAGACAGAGCGGAATGGGGGTGAACAATGAAGCTTTCTTT. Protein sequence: CASRQSGMGVNNEAFF.

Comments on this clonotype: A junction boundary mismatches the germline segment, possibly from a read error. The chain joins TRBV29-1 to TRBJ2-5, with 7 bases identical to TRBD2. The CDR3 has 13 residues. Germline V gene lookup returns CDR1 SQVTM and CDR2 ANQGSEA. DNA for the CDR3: TGCAGCGTCGAAAGCGGGAAGGAAGAGACCCAATACTTC. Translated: CSVESGKEETQYF.

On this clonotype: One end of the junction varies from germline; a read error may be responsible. CDR3 residues: CASSLPGGGYGYTF. The CDR3 bases are TGTGCCAGCAGCCTCCCGGGAGGAGGTTATGGCTACACTTTC. The chain carries TRBV6-5 and TRBJ1-2; D is undetermined. Germline loops: CDR1 MNHEY, CDR2 SVGAGI. The length of the CDR3 is 14 residues.

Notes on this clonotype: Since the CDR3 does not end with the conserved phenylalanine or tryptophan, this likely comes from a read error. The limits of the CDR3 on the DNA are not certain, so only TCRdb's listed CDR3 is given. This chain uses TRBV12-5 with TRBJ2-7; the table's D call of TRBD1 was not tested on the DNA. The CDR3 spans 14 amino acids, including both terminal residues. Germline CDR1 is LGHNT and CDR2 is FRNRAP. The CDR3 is CASGLVRDNYEEYY.

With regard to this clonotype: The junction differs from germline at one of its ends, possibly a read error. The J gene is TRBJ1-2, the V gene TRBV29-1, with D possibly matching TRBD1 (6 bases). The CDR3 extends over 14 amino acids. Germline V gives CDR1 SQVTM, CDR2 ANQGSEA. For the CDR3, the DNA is TGCAGCGTTGTGTCGGGGGGGGCGCAGGGTGGCTACAACTTC. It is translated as CSVVSGGAQGGYNF. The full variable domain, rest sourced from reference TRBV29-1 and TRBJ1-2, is SAVISQKPSRDICQRGTSLTIQCQVDSQVTMMFWYRQQPGQSLTLIATANQGSEATYESGFVIDKFPISRPNLTFSTLTVSNMSPEDSSIYLCSVVSGGAQGGYNFGSGTRLTVV.

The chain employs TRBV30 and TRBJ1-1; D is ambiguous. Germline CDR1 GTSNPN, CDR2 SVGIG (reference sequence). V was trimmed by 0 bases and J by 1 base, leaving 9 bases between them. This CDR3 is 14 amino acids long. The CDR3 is CAWSVPESNTEAFF. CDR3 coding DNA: TGTGCCTGGAGTGTACCAGAATCGAACACTGAAGCTTTCTTT.

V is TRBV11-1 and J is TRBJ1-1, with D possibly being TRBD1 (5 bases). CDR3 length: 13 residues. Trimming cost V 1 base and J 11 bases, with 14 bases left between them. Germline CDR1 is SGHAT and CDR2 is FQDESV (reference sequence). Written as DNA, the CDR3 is TGTGCCAGCAGCTTAGACCCCAGGGCACGTGCTTTCTTT. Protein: CASSLDPRARAFF.

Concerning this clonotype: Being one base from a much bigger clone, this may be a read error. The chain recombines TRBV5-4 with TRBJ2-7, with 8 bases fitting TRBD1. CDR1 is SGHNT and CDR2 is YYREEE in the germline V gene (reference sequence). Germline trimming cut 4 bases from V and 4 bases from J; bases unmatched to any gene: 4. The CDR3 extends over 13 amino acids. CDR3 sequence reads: CASSLDRVYEQYF. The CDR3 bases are TGTGCCAGCAGCCTGGACAGGGTTTACGAGCAGTACTTC.

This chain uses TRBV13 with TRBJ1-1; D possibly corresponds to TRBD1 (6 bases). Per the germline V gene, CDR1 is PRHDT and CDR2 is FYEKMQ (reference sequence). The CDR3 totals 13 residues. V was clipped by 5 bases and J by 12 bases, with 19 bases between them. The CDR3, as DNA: TGTGCCAGCAGCCGAGGGGGGCGGACTCAACCTTTCTTT. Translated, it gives CASSRGGRTQPFF. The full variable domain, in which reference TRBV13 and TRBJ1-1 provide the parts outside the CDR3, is AAGVIQSPRHLIKEKRETATLKCYPIPRHDTVYWYQQGPGQDPQFLISFYEKMQSDKGSIPDRFSAQQFSDYHSELNMSSLELGDSALYFCASSRGGRTQPFFGQGTRLTVV.

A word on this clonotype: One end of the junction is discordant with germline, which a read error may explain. CDR3 protein: CASNLDGTDTQYF. The DNA of the CDR3 is TGCGCCAGCAACTTGGACGGGACAGATACGCAGTATTTT. This chain uses TRBV5-1 with TRBJ2-3; no definite D call. CDR1 and CDR2 from the germline V gene are SGHRS and YFSETQ. The CDR3 totals 13 residues.

CDR3 sequence (DNA): TGTGCCAGTACAAGCAGCAGCAACTCCTACAATGAGCAGTTCTTC. It encodes CASTSSSNSYNEQFF. J is TRBJ2-1 and V is TRBV19; no reliable D call. CDR3 length equals 15 residues. From germline, CDR1 is LNHDA and CDR2 SQIVND (reference sequence). V lost 7 bases, J lost 0 bases, and 13 bases lay in between.

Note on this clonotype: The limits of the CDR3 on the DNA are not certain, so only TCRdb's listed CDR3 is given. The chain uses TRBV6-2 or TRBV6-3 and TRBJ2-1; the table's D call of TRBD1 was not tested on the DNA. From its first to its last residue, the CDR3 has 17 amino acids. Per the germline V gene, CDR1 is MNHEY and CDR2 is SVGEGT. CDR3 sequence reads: CTSSYDCPDKLYNEQFF.